These 18 T cell receptor beta chains came from one sample sequenced in a study of T-cell memory formation after mild COVID-19. TCRdb passed the 5' RACE reads through MiXCR, listing each CDR3 protein once. The repertoire consists of 500,000 to 650,000 distinct CDR3 sequences, with about 20% occurring once and the leading ten covering roughly 8.1%. The sample comprised PBMCs or a T cell subset sorted from them (not recorded which). The receptors were sampled from an adult woman who had mild COVID-19 (a few samples of this study predate the infection). Cell type and time point are not known.

V usage is TRBV27 and J usage is TRBJ2-1, with D perhaps TRBD2 (7 bases). The V end was cut by 5 bases, the J end by 4 bases, with 12 bases between. CDR3 size: 14 residues. CDR1 is MNHEY, CDR2 SMNVEV, per germline (reference sequence). The CDR3 protein is CASSEQGLYNEQFF. The CDR3 DNA sequence: TGTGCCAGCAGTGAACAGGGACTATACAATGAGCAGTTCTTC.

The V gene is TRBV10-3, the J gene TRBJ2-7; TRBD1 agrees at 8 bases. Germline V CDR1 and CDR2: ENHRY, SYGVKD. The V gene end was trimmed by 0 bases and the J gene end by 6 bases; junction bases not matched to a gene: 1. The CDR3 totals 13 residues. CDR3 DNA sequence: TGTGCCATCAGTGAGTCGGACAGGGTCGAGCAGTACTTC. Residues: CAISESDRVEQYF.

The table lists this clonotype with a few counts. In nucleotides, the CDR3 is TGCAGTACCTTCTTGGGGAGAGGCTTTACCCAAGAGACCCAGTACTTC. Its translation: CSTFLGRGFTQETQYF. This rearrangement joins TRBV20-1 to TRBJ2-5; perhaps TRBD2 as D (5 bases). V was pared by 8 bases and J by 1 base, with 23 bases between. The CDR3 runs to 16 residues. Per germline, CDR1 DFQATT and CDR2 SNEGSKA (reference sequence).

The gene calls are TRBV10-3 and TRBJ2-6; possible D gene TRBD1, 6 bases. This CDR3 spans 15 amino acids. The V gene lost 8 bases and the J gene lost 2 bases, with 13 bases spanning the gap. Germline V gene data show CDR1 as ENHRY and CDR2 as SYGVKD. CDR3 protein: CAIYDRLPGANVLTF. DNA of the CDR3: TGTGCCATCTATGACAGGCTCCCTGGGGCCAACGTCCTGACTTTC.

The sample holds a few counts of this clonotype. V gene TRBV5-1 combines with J gene TRBJ2-5; D is unclear. This CDR3 has 14 amino acids. V was cut by 0 bases and J by 5 bases, with 11 bases left in between. Germline CDR1 SGHRS, CDR2 YFSETQ. CDR3: CASSLAPPSETQYF. The CDR3 DNA reads TGCGCCAGCAGCTTGGCCCCCCCATCGGAGACCCAGTACTTC.

The rearrangement links TRBV6-5 to TRBJ2-7; unclear D gene. The CDR3 is made up of 14 amino acids. Trimming pared 2 bases from V and 2 bases from J, leaving 10 bases between. Germline values: CDR1 MNHEY, CDR2 SVGAGI. The CDR3 loop is CASSYVLDAYEQYF. CDR3 DNA: TGTGCCAGCAGTTACGTGCTAGATGCCTACGAGCAGTACTTC.

A few counts support this clonotype. The rearrangement joins TRBV4-3 to TRBJ2-7, with 9 bases matching TRBD1. The CDR3 is 16 residues long. Trimming took 3 bases from V and 2 from J; bases not matched to a gene: 8. Germline CDR1 LGHNA, CDR2 YSLEER. CDR3 in amino acids: CASSQSSGQGAYEQYF. Here the CDR3 DNA reads TGCGCCAGCAGCCAGAGTTCGGGACAGGGCGCCTACGAGCAGTACTTC.

This chain joins TRBV20-1 and TRBJ1-1; no definite D call. Looked up from germline, CDR1 is DFQATT and CDR2 is SNEGSKA (reference sequence). CDR3 size: 14 residues. The V end lost 0 bases, the J end lost 1 base, and 9 bases lay between the germline ends. CDR3: CSARDASTNTEAFF. In nucleotides, the CDR3 is TGCAGTGCTAGAGATGCCTCAACGAACACTGAAGCTTTCTTT.

V is TRBV4-2 and J is TRBJ1-3; the match to TRBD1 covers 7 bases. This CDR3 has 15 amino acids. The germline gives CDR1 LGHNA, CDR2 YNFKEQ. V was clipped by 4 bases and J by 6 bases; unmatched bases: 9. DNA for the CDR3: TGTGCCAGCAGCCTCGCTGGGGACAGAGAAAACACCATATATTTT. Translating gives CASSLAGDRENTIYF.

The V call is TRBV3-1, the J call TRBJ1-2; D remains ambiguous. The ends were cut back, 1 base at V and 4 bases at J, with 13 bases in the middle. This CDR3 contains 15 residues. Germline V CDR1 and CDR2: LGHDT, YNNKEL (reference sequence). The CDR3 reads CASSQGIEYAYGYTF. CDR3 in DNA: TGTGCCAGCAGCCAAGGCATTGAGTACGCCTATGGCTACACCTTC.

This clonotype was recorded at least ten times. The chain is built from TRBV18 and TRBJ2-1, with TRBD2 matching 7 bases. Germline CDR1 and CDR2: KGHSH and LQKENI. The V gene end was trimmed by 0 bases and the J gene end by 0 bases; junction bases not matched to a gene: 8. This CDR3 region has 18 residues. The DNA for the CDR3 is TGTGCCAGCTCACCACCTAGCGGGTACTCGAGCTCCTACAATGAGCAGTTCTTC. Translated, it gives CASSPPSGYSSSYNEQFF.

The CDR3 nucleotides are TGTGCCAGCTCACCACCGTTGGCACAGGGGGCCAATGAGCAGTTCTTC. Residues: CASSPPLAQGANEQFF. V usage is TRBV18 and J usage is TRBJ2-1; TRBD1 aligns across 9 bases. The J segment lost 6 bases and the V segment lost 0 bases, leaving 6 bases of the junction unmatched. The CDR3 totals 16 residues. CDR1 is KGHSH, CDR2 LQKENI, per germline.

This clonotype was detected only a few times. The V gene is TRBV6-1, the J gene TRBJ1-5; D possibly corresponds to TRBD1 (5 bases). V dropped 7 bases and J dropped 5 bases, with 18 bases sitting between them. The CDR3 runs to 15 residues. Germline V gene lookup returns CDR1 MNHNS and CDR2 SASEGT. CDR3 coding DNA: TGTGCCAGCACCCTAGAGATGACAGCTTATCAGCCCCAGCATTTT. Translated, it gives CASTLEMTAYQPQHF.

The CDR3 region has the DNA TGTGCCAGCAGCTCCCGGGACGCCTACGAGCAGTACTTC. This translates into CASSSRDAYEQYF. V usage is TRBV7-6 and J usage is TRBJ2-7, with D perhaps assigned TRBD1 or TRBD2 (5 bases each). The ends were cut back, 4 bases at V and 2 bases at J, with 9 bases in the middle. The CDR3 runs 13 residues. Germline V gene data show CDR1 as SGHVS and CDR2 as FNYEAQ.

The V gene is TRBV5-1, the J gene TRBJ2-5, with D unclear. Trimming took off 2 bases at V and 5 bases at J, with 16 bases between the two ends. Looked up from germline, CDR1 is SGHRS and CDR2 is YFSETQ. This CDR3 contains 15 residues. The CDR3 sequence is CASSFPNSVRETQYF. The CDR3 coding sequence is TGCGCCAGCAGCTTTCCCAACTCGGTGCGGGAGACCCAGTACTTC.

This clonotype came up a few times. This chain links TRBV2 with TRBJ1-5; no reliable D call. Trimming took 3 bases from V and 7 from J, leaving 13 bases between them. CDR1 is SNHLY and CDR2 is FYNNEI in the germline V gene. The CDR3 spans 14 residues. The CDR3 protein is CASSDINSLQPQHF. CDR3 bases: TGTGCCAGCAGTGACATTAACAGTCTGCAGCCCCAGCATTTT.

This clonotype was seen only a few times. This chain joins TRBV7-9 and TRBJ2-7; D not resolved. CDR1 and CDR2 from the germline V gene are SEHNR and FQNEAQ (reference sequence). V lost 3 bases, J lost 4 bases, and 10 bases lay in between. CDR3 size: 13 residues. CDR3 in amino acids: CASSFISGYEQYF. Written as DNA, the CDR3 is TGTGCCAGCAGCTTTATCTCTGGGTACGAGCAGTACTTC.

There are a few counts of this clonotype. The rearrangement links TRBV5-5 to TRBJ2-3; 10 bases agree with TRBD2. The V gene end was trimmed by 6 bases and the J gene end by 2 bases; junction bases not matched to a gene: 9. This CDR3 has 16 residues. Germline-derived CDR1 and CDR2 are SGHKS and YYEKEE (reference sequence). The CDR3 nucleotides are TGTGCCAGCACCCGTTACCTAGCGGGGGCCACAGATACGCAGTATTTT. Protein product: CASTRYLAGATDTQYF.